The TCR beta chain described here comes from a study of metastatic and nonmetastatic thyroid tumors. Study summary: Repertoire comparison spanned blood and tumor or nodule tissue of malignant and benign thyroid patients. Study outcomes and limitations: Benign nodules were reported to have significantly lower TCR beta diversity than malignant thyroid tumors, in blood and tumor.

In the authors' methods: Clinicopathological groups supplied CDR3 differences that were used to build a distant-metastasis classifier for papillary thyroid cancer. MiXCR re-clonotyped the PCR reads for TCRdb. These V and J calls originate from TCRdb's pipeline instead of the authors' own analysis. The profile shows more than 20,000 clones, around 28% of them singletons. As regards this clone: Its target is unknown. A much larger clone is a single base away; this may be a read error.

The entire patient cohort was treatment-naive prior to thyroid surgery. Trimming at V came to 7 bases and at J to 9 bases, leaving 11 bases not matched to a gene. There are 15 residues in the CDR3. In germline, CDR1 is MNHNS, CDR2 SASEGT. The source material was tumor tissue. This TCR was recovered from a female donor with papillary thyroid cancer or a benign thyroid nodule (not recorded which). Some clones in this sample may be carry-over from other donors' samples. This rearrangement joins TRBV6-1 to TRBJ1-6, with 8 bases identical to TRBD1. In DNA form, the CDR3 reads TGTGCCAGCATCCCCCATCAGGGGGCGATTTCACCCCTCCACTTT. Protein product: CASIPHQGAISPLHF.